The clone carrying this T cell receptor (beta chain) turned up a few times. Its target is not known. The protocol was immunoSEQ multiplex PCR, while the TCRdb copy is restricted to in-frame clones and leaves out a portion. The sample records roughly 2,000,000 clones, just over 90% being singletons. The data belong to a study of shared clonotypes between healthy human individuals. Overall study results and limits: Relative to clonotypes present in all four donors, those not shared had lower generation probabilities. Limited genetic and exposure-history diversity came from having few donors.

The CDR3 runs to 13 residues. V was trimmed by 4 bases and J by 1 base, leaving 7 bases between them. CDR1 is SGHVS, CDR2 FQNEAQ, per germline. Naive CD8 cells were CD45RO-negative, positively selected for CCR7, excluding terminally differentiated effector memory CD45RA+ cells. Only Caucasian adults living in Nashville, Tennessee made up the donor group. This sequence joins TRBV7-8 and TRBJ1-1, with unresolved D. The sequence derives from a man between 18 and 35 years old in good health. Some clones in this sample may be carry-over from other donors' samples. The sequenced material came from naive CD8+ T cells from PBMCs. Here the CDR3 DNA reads TGTGCCAGCAGCTACCAGCAGAACACTGAAGCTTTCTTT. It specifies CASSYQQNTEAFF.